Sequencing of this T cell receptor (beta chain) was carried out in a study of blood T cell repertoires in COVID-19. For the study at large: Acute and convalescent COVID-19 samples came from the United States, Italy and Spain. PBMCs, B-cell-depleted T cells, or T cells provided the cDNA or gDNA that made up the material.

V lost 1 base to trimming and J lost 8 bases, with 14 bases between them. CDR1 is SGHVS and CDR2 is FQNEAQ in the germline V gene. The CDR3 contains 15 residues. Per the original data handling: By means of reference gene primer amplification, nucleated cell counts were estimated. The table came from immunoSEQ multiplex PCR; TCRdb's copy has only in-frame clones and leaves some out. That table furnishes V, J and clone size, whereas the DNA furnished D and trimming. The table lists about 200,000 clones, roughly 82% of them singletons. The rearrangement uses TRBV7-8 and TRBJ2-2; D is undetermined. This receptor was identified in a human donor in a cohort sampled during active COVID-19. The sample consisted of peripheral blood. This CDR3 reads CASSLGPSVYGELFF. The CDR3 coding sequence is TGTGCCAGCAGCTTAGGTCCATCGGTTTATGGGGAGCTGTTTTTT.